This entry concerns a single T cell receptor beta chain. There is no known antigen for this receptor. No base quality information exists; no much larger clone differs at one position. The sample is drawn from a study of T-cell memory formation after mild COVID-19 listed by TCRdb under 2021. In the study overall: TCR sequence clusters from the two donors were found to be largely donor specific. Two young, previously healthy adult volunteers made up the cohort, one male and one female. Longitudinal TCRalpha and TCRbeta repertoire sequencing tracked T-cell clones expanding and contracting after mild COVID-19 in a couple of donors. The full study reports these points: The detection of some responding clones in pre-infection memory suggests that pre-existing cross-reactive memory T cells joined the SARS-CoV-2 response. Balanced CD4/CD8 phenotypes were observed for clones contracting from day 15 to 85, whereas a bias towards CD4+ was observed for a second wave of clones expanding from day 15 to 37. Contracting CD4+ clones were located mainly in the CM and EM memory subsets, whereas CD8+ clones were found to be enriched in EMRA. Whether the second-wave clones peaking on day 37 were SARS-CoV-2 specific was not confirmed. Only a couple of mild cases were covered in the study, and larger cohorts including severe cases with pre-infection samples were considered necessary.

The CDR3 measures 13 amino acids from cysteine to phenylalanine. Of all the DNA, just the CDR3 is kept, 39 bases in frame from base 1. V drops 3 bases and J drops 2 bases, leaving 6 bases in between. From the germline V gene, CDR1 is KGHSH and CDR2 is LQKENI. Sequencing was carried out with an Illumina NovaSeq 6000. TCRalpha and TCRbeta cDNA libraries were constructed by 5'RACE with constant-segment primers, with sample barcodes and unique molecular identifiers being introduced. RNA was extracted from every sample with Trizol reagent. Library amplification was performed in two PCR steps, and a second sample barcode and Illumina TruSeq adapters were introduced in the second step. Sequencing of the libraries was done on an Illumina NovaSeq, producing 2 x 150 bp paired-end reads. The study's processing was this. The reads were demultiplexed and collapsed into UMI-guided consensus sequences using migec v1.2.7. Using mixcr v2.1.11, UMI consensuses were aligned to TRA and TRB V and J templates and then assembled into clonotypes. A clonotype was counted as expanded or contracted only when both edgeR and NoisET called the clonotype significant, with the noise models trained on biological replicates. For edgeR calls, a false discovery rate-adjusted p below 0.01 and a log2 fold-change threshold of 1 were applied. As an exploratory analysis of dynamics, max-normalized trajectories of the 1000 most abundant clonotypes were examined by PCA with hierarchical clustering. Separately sequenced CD4+ and CD8+ repertoires were used to assign the CD4 or CD8 phenotype of responding clones. TCRdb reworked the public reads: Q25 trimming with fastp, MiXCR clone assembly, productive beta chains retained. For every CDR3 protein sequence, its rows merge into one entry that carries the most common genes and DNA. The V and J calls here are based on TCRdb, not the publication. For this sample there are 450,000 to 650,000 distinct CDR3 sequences; roughly 21% appear just once. The ten largest clones add up to roughly 9.1% of the sample.

Ficoll-Paque density gradient centrifugation was the method used to isolate PBMCs. The TCR was taken from an adult woman who had mild COVID-19 (a few samples of this study predate the infection). The sample titles of this study are shuffled in the database, so cell type and time point are left out; the donor was told from shared clones. The sample consisted of PBMCs or a T cell subset sorted from them (not recorded which). The receptor chain draws on TRBV18 and TRBJ2-3, with the D gene not confidently named. The nucleotides are TGTGCCAGCTCACCCACGGCCACAGATACGCAGTATTTT. It encodes CASSPTATDTQYF. Beyond the CDR3, the reference TRBV18 and TRBJ2-3 genes provide the residues; the full variable domain reads: NAGVMQNPRHLVRRRGQEARLRCSPMKGHSHVYWYRQLPEEGLKFMVYLQKENIIDESGMPKERFSAEFPKEGPSILRIQQVVRGDSAAYFCASSPTATDTQYFGPGTRLTVL.